The 26 T cell receptor beta chains given below trace back to one sample, sequenced in a study of T cell responses to AZD1222 COVID-19 vaccine. The repertoire was sequenced with immunoSEQ multiplex PCR; TCRdb's copy has only in-frame clones and lacks some. This table has 250,000 to 300,000 clones, almost 95% appearing once. Sequencing was performed on peripheral blood, taken 28 days after the second AZD1222 dose. The receptors originated from an adult who received the AZD1222 COVID-19 vaccine.

This chain uses TRBV11-2 with TRBJ2-7; 10 bases fit TRBD2. Germline loops: CDR1 SGHAT, CDR2 FQNNGV. V shed 3 bases and J 2 bases; nucleotides not matched to a gene: 4. There are 15 residues in the CDR3. The CDR3 is CASSFGLADPYEQYF. The CDR3, as DNA: TGTGCCAGCAGCTTTGGACTAGCGGACCCCTACGAGCAGTACTTC. The whole variable domain, remainder taken from reference TRBV11-2 and TRBJ2-7, is EAGVAQSPRYKIIEKRQSVAFWCNPISGHATLYWYQQILGQGPKLLIQFQNNGVVDDSQLPKDRFSAERLKGVDSTLKIQPAKLEDSAVYLCASSFGLADPYEQYFGPGTRLTVT.

The chain combines TRBV7-2 with TRBJ1-6, with TRBD1 identical over 12 bases. The J segment lost 10 bases and the V segment lost 4 bases, leaving 5 bases of the junction unmatched. CDR3 length equals 15 residues. The germline gives CDR1 SGHTA, CDR2 FQGNSA. CDR3 in DNA: TGTGCCAGCAGCTGGGGGACAGGGGGCAAGTCACCCCTCCACTTT. It specifies CASSWGTGGKSPLHF.

V usage is TRBV5-4 and J usage is TRBJ2-7, with 7 bases fitting TRBD1. Germline V gene lookup returns CDR1 SGHNT and CDR2 YYREEE (reference sequence). The CDR3 is 14 residues long. V shed 3 bases, J shed 3 bases, and the junction held 6 bases outside the gene matches. For the CDR3, the DNA is TGTGCCAGCAGCTCCCCTGGACAGGACTACGAGCAGTACTTC. It yields the protein CASSSPGQDYEQYF.

Written as DNA, the CDR3 is TGTGCCAGCAGTTACCAAGCGGGAGGCGGCTACGAGCAGTACTTC. Translated, it gives CASSYQAGGGYEQYF. The rearrangement uses TRBV6-5 and TRBJ2-7; TRBD2 aligns across 9 bases. Germline CDR1 reads MNHEY; CDR2 reads SVGAGI. The CDR3 totals 15 residues. V lost 2 bases and J lost 3; bases outside the gene matches: 5.

This sequence joins TRBV7-9 and TRBJ1-1, with no clear D. The germline CDR1 and CDR2 sequences are SEHNR and FQNEAQ (reference sequence). V gave up 5 bases and J gave up 8 bases, with 9 bases separating them. This CDR3 spans 11 amino acids. CDR3 nucleotide sequence: TGTGCCAGCAGCAGGGTAGCGGAAGCTTTCTTT. Protein sequence: CASSRVAEAFF. The whole variable domain, remainder taken from reference TRBV7-9 and TRBJ1-1, is DTGVSQNPRHKITKRGQNVTFRCDPISEHNRLYWYRQTLGQGPEFLTYFQNEAQLEKSRLLSDRFSAERPKGSFSTLEIQRTEQGDSAMYLCASSRVAEAFFGQGTRLTVV.

The rearrangement uses TRBV3-1 (or the pseudogene TRBV3-2) and TRBJ1-2; possible D gene TRBD1, 5 bases. Trimming shortened V by 4 bases and J by 8 bases, and 14 bases separated the two germline ends. The CDR3 covers 13 residues. Germline V gene data show CDR1 as LGHDT and CDR2 as YNNKEL (reference sequence). The CDR3 DNA is TGTGCCAGCAGCCCCGGGGTGCAGGGCGGCTACACCTTC. Translated: CASSPGVQGGYTF.

J is TRBJ2-7 and V is TRBV19, with D perhaps given as TRBD1 or TRBD2 (5 bases each). V dropped 8 bases and J dropped 0 bases, with 11 bases sitting between them. The CDR3 spans 13 residues. Germline V lookup: CDR1 LNHDA, CDR2 SQIVND (reference sequence). The CDR3 DNA sequence: TGTGCCAGTTATGGGGGTGACTCCTACGAGCAGTACTTC. It encodes CASYGGDSYEQYF.

This sequence joins TRBV30 and TRBJ1-2; D may be TRBD1 (5 bases). The CDR3 runs to 13 residues. CDR1 GTSNPN and CDR2 SVGIG come from the germline V gene (reference sequence). V was cut by 2 bases and J by 4 bases, with 11 bases left in between. CDR3 sequence: CAWSRGTAYGYTF. The DNA for the CDR3 is TGTGCCTGGAGTCGCGGGACGGCCTATGGCTACACCTTC.

The V gene is TRBV28, the J gene TRBJ2-7; D is perhaps TRBD2 (5 bases). Germline V gene data show CDR1 as MDHEN and CDR2 as SYDVKM. Deletions cut 2 bases from V and 5 bases from J, with 13 bases between. This CDR3 is 14 amino acids long. CDR3 nucleotide sequence: TGTGCCAGCAGTTTACTAGGGAGAGGTGACGAGCAGTACTTC. Translating it yields CASSLLGRGDEQYF.

The chain links TRBV30 to TRBJ2-7; 8 nucleotides match TRBD1. The germline gives CDR1 GTSNPN, CDR2 SVGIG (reference sequence). V gave up 4 bases and J gave up 2 bases; unmatched junction bases: 4. The CDR3 is made up of 13 amino acids. This CDR3 reads CAWTRDRPYEQYF. The CDR3 DNA sequence: TGTGCCTGGACCCGGGACAGGCCCTACGAGCAGTACTTC.

The chain is built from TRBV2 and TRBJ2-7, with D perhaps TRBD2 (6 bases). From germline, CDR1 is SNHLY and CDR2 FYNNEI. Trimming removed 8 bases from V and 6 bases from J, with 14 bases in between. This CDR3 has 12 residues. CDR3 bases: TGTGCCAGCCTAAGAGGGAGGAGCGAGCAGTACTTC. The encoded protein is CASLRGRSEQYF.

V usage is TRBV7-3 and J usage is TRBJ1-4, with 9 bases identical to TRBD1. The germline V gene has CDR1 SGHTA and CDR2 FQGTGA. V lost 10 bases and J lost 7; bases outside the gene matches: 7. The CDR3 sequence is 13 residues long. The CDR3 region is CATGQGSIEKLFF. CDR3 nucleotide sequence: TGTGCCACTGGACAGGGGTCGATTGAAAAACTGTTTTTT.

The rearrangement joins TRBV2 to TRBJ1-1; no clear D. CDR1 is SNHLY, CDR2 FYNNEI, per germline. This CDR3 is built from 11 residues. V gave up 1 base and J gave up 10 bases, with 7 bases separating them. This CDR3 is CASSEGGRAFF. In DNA form, the CDR3 reads TGTGCCAGCAGTGAAGGGGGAAGAGCTTTCTTT.

The rearrangement links TRBV7-8 to TRBJ2-5; possibly TRBD2 for D (5 bases). The CDR3 has 15 residues. Trimming left V 2 bases short and J 0 bases short, with 10 bases between. Germline loops: CDR1 SGHVS, CDR2 FQNEAQ. The CDR3 coding sequence is TGTGCCAGCAGCTTACTGGACTGGTACCAAGAGACCCAGTACTTC. This gives the protein CASSLLDWYQETQYF.

This rearrangement joins TRBV3-1 (or the pseudogene TRBV3-2) to TRBJ2-5; TRBD2 matches 11 bases. The V gene end was trimmed by 8 bases and the J gene end by 5 bases; junction bases not matched to a gene: 13. The CDR3 covers 16 residues. In germline, CDR1 is LGHDT, CDR2 YNNKEL (reference sequence). The CDR3 bases are TGTGCCAGCTTGAAGCTAGCGGGAGGATCGGGGGAGACCCAGTACTTC. It translates to CASLKLAGGSGETQYF.

The rearrangement uses TRBV5-4 and TRBJ1-1; D remains ambiguous. Germline V gene data show CDR1 as SGHNT and CDR2 as YYREEE (reference sequence). The CDR3 consists of 14 residues. The V gene lost 4 bases and the J gene lost 1 base, with 11 bases spanning the gap. The CDR3 DNA reads as TGTGCCAGCAGCCCGGTTGACACGAACACTGAAGCTTTCTTT. It specifies CASSPVDTNTEAFF.

Only one count was recorded for this clone. The chain combines TRBV7-2 with TRBJ2-1; D remains unclear. CDR1 and CDR2 (germline): SGHTA, FQGNSA. Between the trimmed V and J ends, which lost 1 base and 11 bases, there was a span of 9 bases. The CDR3 length is 12 residues. CDR3 in DNA: TGTGCCAGCAGCTTAGAGAGTGGTAAGCAGTTCTTC. Its translation: CASSLESGKQFF.

This clone was detected only once. This chain joins TRBV5-1 and TRBJ2-1; 7 positions agree with TRBD1. Trimming cost V 7 bases and J 5 bases; bases outside gene matches: 3. The CDR3 length is 12 residues. Germline lookup yields CDR1 SGHRS and CDR2 YFSETQ. The CDR3 reads CASGDRDNEQFF. CDR3 DNA: TGCGCCAGCGGAGACAGGGACAATGAGCAGTTCTTC.

V gene TRBV7-9 combines with J gene TRBJ1-2, with unresolved D. The CDR3 runs 12 residues. Trimming stripped 5 bases from V and 6 bases from J, with 10 bases between. Germline values: CDR1 SEHNR, CDR2 FQNEAQ (reference sequence). Here the CDR3 DNA reads TGTGCCAGCAGCGAGTCCCGGGATGGCTACACCTTC. It encodes CASSESRDGYTF.

The rearrangement links TRBV28 to TRBJ2-3; 7 bases align to TRBD2. Per the germline V gene, CDR1 is MDHEN and CDR2 is SYDVKM. The CDR3 extends over 14 amino acids. With V trimmed by 2 bases and J by 5 bases, 4 bases remained unmatched. As DNA, the CDR3 is TGTGCCAGCAGTTTAGCGGGAGAGCGAGATACGCAGTATTTT. Its translation: CASSLAGERDTQYF.

The gene calls are TRBV19 and TRBJ1-3; no reliable D call. CDR3 length: 15 residues. Trimming left V 4 bases short and J 0 bases short, with 10 bases between. The V gene's germline CDR1 is LNHDA and CDR2 SQIVND (reference sequence). The CDR3 nucleotides read TGTGCCAGTAGTACCGGGTTCCGCTCTGGAAACACCATATATTTT. It translates to CASSTGFRSGNTIYF.

In its sample, this clone was seen once. J is TRBJ2-7 and V is TRBV6-5; D is undetermined. This CDR3 contains 14 residues. Trimming took off 0 bases at V and 2 bases at J, with 8 bases between the two ends. The germline CDR1 and CDR2 sequences are MNHEY and SVGAGI. The CDR3: CASSYSFQTYEQYF. For the CDR3, the DNA is TGTGCCAGCAGTTACTCGTTCCAAACCTACGAGCAGTACTTC.

V is TRBV19 and J is TRBJ1-3; the D is unclear. CDR1 and CDR2 from the germline V gene are LNHDA and SQIVND (reference sequence). Trimming removed 4 bases from V and 0 bases from J, with 16 bases in between. This CDR3 spans 17 amino acids. Here the CDR3 DNA reads TGTGCCAGTAGTAGGGGATCGAATCCTTCCTCTGGAAACACCATATATTTT. Its protein product is CASSRGSNPSSGNTIYF.

This clone was seen just once. J is TRBJ2-1 and V is TRBV5-1; the D is unclear. V lost 0 bases, J lost 6 bases, and 10 bases lay in between. CDR3 length: 14 residues. Germline V gene data show CDR1 as SGHRS and CDR2 as YFSETQ. CDR3 loop: CASSLDWVVNEQFF. The DNA for the CDR3 is TGCGCCAGCAGCTTGGATTGGGTGGTCAATGAGCAGTTCTTC.

The chain combines TRBV6-2 or TRBV6-3 with TRBJ1-2, with D possibly being TRBD1 (5 bases). CDR3 length: 17 residues. Germline V gene sequence: CDR1 MNHEY, CDR2 SVGEGT. With 1 base removed from V and 7 bases from J, the gap between germline ends came to 22 bases. CDR3 residues: CASSYFIPGRTYGGYTF. The CDR3, as DNA: TGTGCCAGCAGTTACTTCATCCCGGGACGGACATATGGTGGCTACACCTTC.

The V and J genes are TRBV7-8 and TRBJ2-5; D is undetermined. CDR3 length: 12 amino acids. Looked up from germline, CDR1 is SGHVS and CDR2 is FQNEAQ. The germline V and J ends were trimmed by 4 bases and 6 bases, with 9 bases remaining between them. The CDR3 protein is CASSSYDKTQYF. The CDR3 DNA is TGTGCCAGCAGCTCTTACGATAAGACCCAGTACTTC. Based on the CDR3 plus reference TRBV7-8 and TRBJ2-5, the full variable domain is GAGVSQSPRYKVAKRGQDVALRCDPISGHVSLFWYQQALGQGPEFLTYFQNEAQLDKSGLPSDRFFAERPEGSVSTLKIQRTQQEDSAVYLCASSSYDKTQYFGPGTRLLVL.